This T cell receptor beta chain stems from a study of PD-L1 blockade in urothelial cancer. Study information: Analyzed time points were 3 weeks (second dose) and 6 weeks after therapy began.

The assay was immunoSEQ multiplex PCR, and TCRdb's table has in-frame clones only and misses some. There are 15,000 to 20,000 clones in the sample; around 86% occur only once, and about 1.8% lies in the top ten. CDR1 is MDHEN and CDR2 is SYDVKM in the germline V gene. The CDR3 covers 13 residues. The V end was cut by 2 bases, the J end by 2 bases, with 6 bases between. As to time point: peripheral blood 6 weeks after treatment start. Each patient supplied 1 to 8 pretreatment and on-treatment samples. The receptor was derived from a man aged 45 to 65 with urothelial cancer. The material was PBMCs, obtained around atezolizumab (anti-PD-L1) treatment. The rearrangement links TRBV28 to TRBJ1-1; D unresolved. CDR3 DNA: TGTGCCAGCAGTTTAATCAGAAACACTGAAGCTTTCTTT. Amino acids: CASSLIRNTEAFF.